This entry lists 4 T cell receptor beta chains sequenced from one sample in a study of response to subunit inactivated influenza vaccine. One entry per CDR3 protein results from TCRdb running MiXCR on the RT-PCR reads. The sample includes 650,000 or so distinct CDR3 sequences, 13% to 15% of them seen just once. Sequencing used PBMCs from blood, obtained approximately 15 days before vaccination. Receptor source: a man aged 45-60 years who received an inactivated influenza vaccine.

There are a few counts of this clonotype. The V call is TRBV18, the J call TRBJ2-2; 12 bases map to TRBD2. The CDR3 extends over 15 amino acids. With 5 bases clipped from V and 5 bases from J, the junction kept 3 bases outside the gene matches. Germline V gene lookup returns CDR1 KGHSH and CDR2 LQKENI. The CDR3 coding sequence is TGTGCCAGCTCATCAGGACTAGCGGGGACCGGGGAGCTGTTTTTT. Translating gives CASSSGLAGTGELFF.

This clonotype came up a few times. The chain carries TRBV7-9 and TRBJ2-1, with 13 bases aligning to TRBD2. The trim removed 11 bases at V and 7 bases at J, leaving 8 bases unmatched. CDR1 is SEHNR, CDR2 FQNEAQ, per germline (reference sequence). This CDR3 contains 14 residues. The CDR3 DNA sequence: TGTGCCGGGGCCGGGACTAGCGGGGAGAATGAGCAGTTCTTC. Encoded protein: CAGAGTSGENEQFF.

This clonotype was recorded at least ten times. The chain couples TRBV5-5 to TRBJ2-2, with D tentatively TRBD1 (5 bases). The CDR3 loop spans 16 amino acids. CDR1 and CDR2 from the germline V gene are SGHKS and YYEKEE (reference sequence). Trimming removed 2 bases from V and 0 bases from J, with 11 bases in between. DNA for the CDR3: TGTGCCAGCAGCTTATCGACAGTACCGAACACCGGGGAGCTGTTTTTT. It translates to CASSLSTVPNTGELFF.

This clonotype was seen a handful of times. CDR3 sequence: CASSPRRDSYEQYF. The DNA for the CDR3 is TGTGCCAGCAGTCCACGGAGGGACTCCTACGAGCAGTACTTC. The chain links TRBV12-3 or TRBV12-4 to TRBJ2-7, with a tentative D call TRBD2 (6 bases). The CDR3 contains 14 residues. V lost 5 bases and J lost 0, with 11 bases in between.